Presented here are 22 T cell receptor beta chains from one specimen sequenced in a study of beta chain features in type 1 diabetes. All of the isolated RNA was reverse transcribed, so expressed TCRB transcripts were sequenced. Clones were sequenced by immunoSEQ multiplex PCR, and TCRdb holds only the in-frame ones, with some missing. The sample shows roughly 140,000 clones, less than 9% of them seen only once. The sample was central memory CD4+ T cells from blood. These receptors originate from a woman in her thirties in good health.

In its sample, this clone was seen a few times. The chain is built from TRBV7-6 and TRBJ2-1; 7 bases fit TRBD1. CDR1 and CDR2 from the germline V gene are SGHVS and FNYEAQ. This CDR3 has 13 residues. J lost 6 bases, V lost 4 bases, and 3 bases had no gene match. CDR3 sequence: CASSSTGTNEQFF. CDR3 nucleotide sequence: TGTGCCAGCAGCTCGACAGGGACCAATGAGCAGTTCTTC.

J is TRBJ2-7 and V is TRBV27; the match to TRBD2 covers 10 bases. The germline gives CDR1 MNHEY, CDR2 SMNVEV (reference sequence). V shed 3 bases, J shed 3 bases, and the junction held 8 bases outside the gene matches. The CDR3 has 16 residues. The CDR3 loop is CASSFTSGVSGYEQYF. The CDR3 coding sequence is TGTGCCAGCAGTTTCACTAGCGGGGTCTCGGGCTACGAGCAGTACTTC.

Only a few counts were recorded for this clone. Other nucleotide sequences in the sample specify the same CDR3. The chain couples TRBV5-4 to TRBJ2-5, with no clear D. V was shortened by 1 base and J by 1 base, with 8 bases between the two germline ends. Germline V gene sequence: CDR1 SGHNT, CDR2 YYREEE (reference sequence). The CDR3 extends over 14 amino acids. In nucleotides, the CDR3 is TGTGCCAGCAGCTTGCCAGCAGGCCAAGAGACCCAGTACTTC. It translates to CASSLPAGQETQYF.

This clone showed up just a few times. The chain is built from TRBV19 and TRBJ2-1, with 12 bases that match TRBD2. Per the germline V gene, CDR1 is LNHDA and CDR2 is SQIVND (reference sequence). The junction had 13 bases not matched to a gene; V was cut back by 5 bases and J by 5 bases. This CDR3 region has 18 residues. CDR3 nucleotides: TGTGCCAGTAGTCCCCAATCCCCTGGACTAGCGGGAAACAATGAGCAGTTCTTC. Protein product: CASSPQSPGLAGNNEQFF.

The chain recombines TRBV2 with TRBJ2-7; TRBD1 matches 7 bases. The CDR3 length is 12 residues. Germline V gene lookup returns CDR1 SNHLY and CDR2 FYNNEI. Trimming cost V 6 bases and J 9 bases; bases outside gene matches: 8. CDR3 region: CASRPDRVVQYF. In nucleotides, the CDR3 is TGTGCCAGCAGGCCAGACAGGGTAGTGCAGTACTTC. Supplemented by reference TRBV2 and TRBJ2-7, the full variable domain reads EPEVTQTPSHQVTQMGQEVILRCVPISNHLYFYWYRQILGQKVEFLVSFYNNEISEKSEIFDDQFSVERPDGSNFTLKIRSTKLEDSAMYFCASRPDRVVQYFGPGTRLTVT.

V and J are TRBV29-1 and TRBJ2-7, with TRBD1 identical over 10 bases. Losses at the gene ends were 6 bases for V and 6 bases for J; bases not matched to a gene: 11. This CDR3 comprises 14 residues. Per germline, CDR1 SQVTM and CDR2 ANQGSEA. CDR3 sequence (DNA): TGCAGCGTGGAGAGACAGGGGGCAACTAGCGAGCAGTACTTC. Its protein product is CSVERQGATSEQYF.

This chain connects TRBV19 to TRBJ2-5; 10 bases map to TRBD1. CDR3 length: 13 amino acids. Germline loops: CDR1 LNHDA, CDR2 SQIVND (reference sequence). The V gene end was trimmed by 7 bases and the J gene end by 5 bases; junction bases not matched to a gene: 4. This chain's CDR3 is CASNSDRGETQYF. In nucleotides, the CDR3 is TGTGCCAGTAACTCGGACAGGGGGGAGACCCAGTACTTC.

This rearrangement joins TRBV7-9 to TRBJ2-1; D call uncertain. The length of the CDR3 is 12 residues. Trimming took off 3 bases at V and 7 bases at J, with 7 bases between the two ends. CDR1 is SEHNR, CDR2 FQNEAQ, per germline (reference sequence). CDR3 DNA sequence: TGTGCCAGCAGCTTTCAATCAAATGAGCAGTTCTTC. Its translation: CASSFQSNEQFF.

This clone was recorded a few times. The chain links TRBV5-5 to TRBJ1-5; the D is unclear. Germline-derived CDR1 and CDR2 are SGHKS and YYEKEE (reference sequence). Trimming stripped 0 bases from V and 4 bases from J, with 5 bases between. The CDR3 runs 13 residues. The CDR3 region is CASSLVRNQPQHF. The CDR3 DNA reads TGTGCCAGCAGCTTGGTTCGTAATCAGCCCCAGCATTTT.

The rearrangement links TRBV6-1 to TRBJ2-1; D is undetermined. Germline V gene data show CDR1 as MNHNS and CDR2 as SASEGT. There are 12 residues in the CDR3. Trimming removed 2 bases from V and 4 bases from J, with 3 bases in between. CDR3 sequence (DNA): TGTGCCAGCAGTGAATATTACAATGAGCAGTTCTTC. Protein sequence: CASSEYYNEQFF.

This clone was observed at least ten times. The chain uses TRBV29-1 and TRBJ2-5, with 8 positions matching TRBD2. Losses at the gene ends were 3 bases for V and 5 bases for J; bases not matched to a gene: 14. CDR1 and CDR2 (germline): SQVTM, ANQGSEA. CDR3 length: 16 residues. CDR3 in amino acids: CSVDLHGGRPGETQYF. The CDR3 DNA follows: TGCAGCGTTGACCTGCATGGCGGGAGGCCGGGGGAGACCCAGTACTTC.

There are a few counts of this clone. The gene calls are TRBV6-5 and TRBJ1-1; TRBD1 matches at 7 bases. The CDR3 is 14 amino acids. Germline values: CDR1 MNHEY, CDR2 SVGAGI. Trimming took 2 bases from V and 0 from J; bases not matched to a gene: 0. The CDR3 region has the DNA TGTGCCAGCAGTTACGGGACAGTGAACACTGAAGCTTTCTTT. Amino acid sequence: CASSYGTVNTEAFF.

This rearrangement joins TRBV5-1 to TRBJ1-2; tentatively, D is TRBD1 (6 bases). The germline CDR1 and CDR2 sequences are SGHRS and YFSETQ. The CDR3 is made up of 13 amino acids. V was cut by 0 bases and J by 8 bases, with 11 bases left in between. Written as DNA, the CDR3 is TGCGCCAGCAGCTTGGAGGGGGTTGGGGGCTACACCTTC. It specifies CASSLEGVGGYTF.

This clone has ten or more counts. The gene calls are TRBV4-2 and TRBJ2-4; 8 bases are shared with TRBD1. The germline gives CDR1 LGHNA, CDR2 YNFKEQ. CDR3 size: 18 residues. With V trimmed by 0 bases and J by 4 bases, 11 bases remained unmatched. The CDR3 sequence: CASSQDRSGTGAKNIQYF. CDR3 DNA: TGTGCCAGCAGCCAAGATAGGTCCGGGACAGGCGCAAAAAACATTCAGTACTTC.

This clone has only a few counts. The J gene is TRBJ2-1, the V gene TRBV14, with a possible D match to TRBD2 (5 bases). The CDR3 is 17 amino acids. Germline CDR1 SGHDN, CDR2 FVKESK. V was shortened by 2 bases and J by 3 bases, with 17 bases between the two germline ends. Written as DNA, the CDR3 is TGTGCCAGCAGCCAAAACTCCCGCGGGTTTTACTACAATGAGCAGTTCTTC. Residues: CASSQNSRGFYYNEQFF.

This clone was found a few times. The rearrangement uses TRBV7-9 and TRBJ2-7, with unresolved D. V lost 1 base, J lost 5 bases, and 6 bases lay in between. Per germline, CDR1 SEHNR and CDR2 FQNEAQ (reference sequence). The CDR3 spans 12 residues. The CDR3: CASSLDSNEQYF. For the CDR3, the DNA is TGTGCCAGCAGCTTAGATTCCAACGAGCAGTACTTC.

Only a few counts were recorded for this clone. The sample has other DNA sequences that encode this CDR3 too. This chain joins TRBV27 and TRBJ2-5, with D perhaps matching TRBD1 (5 bases). Deletions cut 4 bases from V and 0 bases from J, with 12 bases between. The length of the CDR3 is 15 residues. Germline loops: CDR1 MNHEY, CDR2 SMNVEV (reference sequence). The CDR3 sequence: CASSSPSGNQETQYF. The CDR3, as DNA: TGTGCCAGCAGTTCACCCTCAGGGAACCAAGAGACCCAGTACTTC.

V gene TRBV7-8 combines with J gene TRBJ2-2, with 7 nucleotides matching TRBD2. The CDR3 is 14 amino acids. Germline trimming cut 5 bases from V and 8 bases from J; bases unmatched to any gene: 8. From germline, CDR1 is SGHVS and CDR2 FQNEAQ. The CDR3 reads CASSMGLSKGELFF. CDR3 DNA: TGTGCCAGCAGCATGGGACTATCGAAGGGGGAGCTGTTTTTT.

The genes are TRBV25-1 and TRBJ2-5; a weak D match, TRBD1 (5 bases). Trimming removed 3 bases at V and 2 bases at J, with 10 bases between. Germline V gives CDR1 MGHDK, CDR2 SYGVNS. The CDR3 runs to 14 residues. CDR3 coding DNA: TGTGCCAGCAGTGACCAGGGTCAACAAGAGACCCAGTACTTC. This sequence encodes CASSDQGQQETQYF.

This rearrangement joins TRBV19 to TRBJ2-6; the match to TRBD1 covers 8 bases. The CDR3 length is 17 residues. J gave up 0 bases and V 4 bases, and 5 bases lay outside the gene matches. The germline gives CDR1 LNHDA, CDR2 SQIVND (reference sequence). The CDR3 nucleotides are TGTGCCAGTAGTACCGACAGGGGAAGCTCTGGGGCCAACGTCCTGACTTTC. As protein: CASSTDRGSSGANVLTF.

This clone has just a few counts. Other DNA sequences in the sample encode the same CDR3. The chain uses TRBV18 and TRBJ2-7; 12 nucleotides match TRBD1. Trimming took 2 bases from V and 5 from J; bases not matched to a gene: 4. Germline assignment: CDR1 KGHSH and CDR2 LQKENI. The CDR3 spans 15 residues. The DNA for the CDR3 is TGTGCCAGCTCACCATCGGGACAGGGGGCTAACGAGCAGTACTTC. This translates into CASSPSGQGANEQYF.

This clone was recorded at least ten times. The gene calls are TRBV4-2 and TRBJ1-1, with 7 positions matching TRBD1. V lost 4 bases to trimming and J lost 7 bases; unmatched junction nucleotides: 6. The CDR3 extends over 13 amino acids. Per germline, CDR1 LGHNA and CDR2 YNFKEQ. CDR3 region: CASSPDYRGEAFF. For the CDR3, the DNA is TGTGCCAGCAGCCCAGATTACAGGGGTGAAGCTTTCTTT.